This TCR beta chain stems from a study of T cell changes during pregnancy in multiple sclerosis. Data came from immunoSEQ multiplex PCR; TCRdb stores just in-frame clones and leaves some out. The table has approximately 44,000 clones, 80% to 95% seen once. V lost 8 bases to trimming and J lost 1 base, with 18 bases between them. The CDR3 length is 15 residues. Per the germline V gene, CDR1 is MDHEN and CDR2 is SYDVKM. The sequencing here drew on CD4+ T cells from peripheral blood mononuclear cells, taken before pregnancy. This receptor was taken from a female donor with multiple sclerosis, enrolled in a pregnancy study. The chain uses TRBV28 and TRBJ2-7, with a weak D call TRBD2 (7 bases). The CDR3 sequence: CASRGAEGRSYEQYF. The CDR3 region has the DNA TGTGCCAGCCGGGGGGCGGAGGGCCGGTCCTACGAGCAGTACTTC.